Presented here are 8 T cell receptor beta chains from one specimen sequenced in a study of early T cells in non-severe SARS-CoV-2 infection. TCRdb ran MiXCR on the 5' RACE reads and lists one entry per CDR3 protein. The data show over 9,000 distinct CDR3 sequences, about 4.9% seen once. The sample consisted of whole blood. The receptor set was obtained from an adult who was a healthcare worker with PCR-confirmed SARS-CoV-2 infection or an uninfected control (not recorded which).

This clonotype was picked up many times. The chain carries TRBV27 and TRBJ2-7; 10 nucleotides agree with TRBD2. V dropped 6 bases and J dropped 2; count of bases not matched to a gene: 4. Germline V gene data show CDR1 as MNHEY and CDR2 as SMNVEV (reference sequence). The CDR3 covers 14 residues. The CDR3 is CASRSSGGAYEQYF. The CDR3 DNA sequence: TGTGCCAGCAGATCCAGCGGGGGGGCCTACGAGCAGTACTTC.

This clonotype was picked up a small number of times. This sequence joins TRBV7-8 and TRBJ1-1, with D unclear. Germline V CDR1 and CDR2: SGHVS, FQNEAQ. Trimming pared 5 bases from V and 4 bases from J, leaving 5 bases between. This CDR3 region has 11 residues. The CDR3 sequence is CASSLGTEAFF. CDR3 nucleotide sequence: TGTGCCAGCAGCCTAGGCACTGAAGCTTTCTTT.

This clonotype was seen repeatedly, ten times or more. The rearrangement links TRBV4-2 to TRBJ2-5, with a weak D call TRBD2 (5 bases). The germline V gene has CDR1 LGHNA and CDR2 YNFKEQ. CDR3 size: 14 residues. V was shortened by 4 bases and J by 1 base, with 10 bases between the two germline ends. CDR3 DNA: TGTGCCAGCAGCCGAGACCGGGGCCAAGAGACCCAGTACTTC. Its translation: CASSRDRGQETQYF.

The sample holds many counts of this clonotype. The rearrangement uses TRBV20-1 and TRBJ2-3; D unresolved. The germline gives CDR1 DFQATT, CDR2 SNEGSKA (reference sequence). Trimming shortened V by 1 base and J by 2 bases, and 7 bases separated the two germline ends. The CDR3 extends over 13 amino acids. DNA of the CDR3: TGCAGTGCTAGAGCGGGCGTCACAGATACGCAGTATTTT. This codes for CSARAGVTDTQYF.

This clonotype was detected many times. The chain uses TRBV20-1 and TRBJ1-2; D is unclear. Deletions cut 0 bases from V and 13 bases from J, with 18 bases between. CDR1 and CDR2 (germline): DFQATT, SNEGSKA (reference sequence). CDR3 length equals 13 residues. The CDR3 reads CSARDPGHPYRTF. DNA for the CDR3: TGCAGTGCTAGAGATCCAGGCCACCCGTACCGCACCTTC.

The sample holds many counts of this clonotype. The CDR3 sequence: CASRDDRSGNTIYF. The CDR3 bases are TGTGCCAGCAGGGATGACAGGTCCGGAAACACCATATATTTT. The chain joins TRBV12-3 or TRBV12-4 to TRBJ1-3; TRBD1 is a possible D gene (6 bases). This CDR3 comprises 14 residues. The V end was cut by 6 bases, the J end by 4 bases, with 13 bases between.

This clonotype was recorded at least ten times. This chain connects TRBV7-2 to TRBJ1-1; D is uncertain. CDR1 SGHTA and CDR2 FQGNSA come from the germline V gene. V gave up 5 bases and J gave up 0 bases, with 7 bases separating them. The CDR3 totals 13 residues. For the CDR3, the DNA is TGTGCCAGCAGCCCAGCCCTGAACACTGAAGCTTTCTTT. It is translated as CASSPALNTEAFF.

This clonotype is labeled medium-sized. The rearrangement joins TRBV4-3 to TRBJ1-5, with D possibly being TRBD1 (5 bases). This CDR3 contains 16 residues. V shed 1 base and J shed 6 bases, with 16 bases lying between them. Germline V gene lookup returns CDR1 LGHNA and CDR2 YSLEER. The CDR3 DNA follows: TGCGCCAGCAGCCAAGTAATTGTGGAGAGGGGTCAGCCCCAGCATTTT. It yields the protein CASSQVIVERGQPQHF.